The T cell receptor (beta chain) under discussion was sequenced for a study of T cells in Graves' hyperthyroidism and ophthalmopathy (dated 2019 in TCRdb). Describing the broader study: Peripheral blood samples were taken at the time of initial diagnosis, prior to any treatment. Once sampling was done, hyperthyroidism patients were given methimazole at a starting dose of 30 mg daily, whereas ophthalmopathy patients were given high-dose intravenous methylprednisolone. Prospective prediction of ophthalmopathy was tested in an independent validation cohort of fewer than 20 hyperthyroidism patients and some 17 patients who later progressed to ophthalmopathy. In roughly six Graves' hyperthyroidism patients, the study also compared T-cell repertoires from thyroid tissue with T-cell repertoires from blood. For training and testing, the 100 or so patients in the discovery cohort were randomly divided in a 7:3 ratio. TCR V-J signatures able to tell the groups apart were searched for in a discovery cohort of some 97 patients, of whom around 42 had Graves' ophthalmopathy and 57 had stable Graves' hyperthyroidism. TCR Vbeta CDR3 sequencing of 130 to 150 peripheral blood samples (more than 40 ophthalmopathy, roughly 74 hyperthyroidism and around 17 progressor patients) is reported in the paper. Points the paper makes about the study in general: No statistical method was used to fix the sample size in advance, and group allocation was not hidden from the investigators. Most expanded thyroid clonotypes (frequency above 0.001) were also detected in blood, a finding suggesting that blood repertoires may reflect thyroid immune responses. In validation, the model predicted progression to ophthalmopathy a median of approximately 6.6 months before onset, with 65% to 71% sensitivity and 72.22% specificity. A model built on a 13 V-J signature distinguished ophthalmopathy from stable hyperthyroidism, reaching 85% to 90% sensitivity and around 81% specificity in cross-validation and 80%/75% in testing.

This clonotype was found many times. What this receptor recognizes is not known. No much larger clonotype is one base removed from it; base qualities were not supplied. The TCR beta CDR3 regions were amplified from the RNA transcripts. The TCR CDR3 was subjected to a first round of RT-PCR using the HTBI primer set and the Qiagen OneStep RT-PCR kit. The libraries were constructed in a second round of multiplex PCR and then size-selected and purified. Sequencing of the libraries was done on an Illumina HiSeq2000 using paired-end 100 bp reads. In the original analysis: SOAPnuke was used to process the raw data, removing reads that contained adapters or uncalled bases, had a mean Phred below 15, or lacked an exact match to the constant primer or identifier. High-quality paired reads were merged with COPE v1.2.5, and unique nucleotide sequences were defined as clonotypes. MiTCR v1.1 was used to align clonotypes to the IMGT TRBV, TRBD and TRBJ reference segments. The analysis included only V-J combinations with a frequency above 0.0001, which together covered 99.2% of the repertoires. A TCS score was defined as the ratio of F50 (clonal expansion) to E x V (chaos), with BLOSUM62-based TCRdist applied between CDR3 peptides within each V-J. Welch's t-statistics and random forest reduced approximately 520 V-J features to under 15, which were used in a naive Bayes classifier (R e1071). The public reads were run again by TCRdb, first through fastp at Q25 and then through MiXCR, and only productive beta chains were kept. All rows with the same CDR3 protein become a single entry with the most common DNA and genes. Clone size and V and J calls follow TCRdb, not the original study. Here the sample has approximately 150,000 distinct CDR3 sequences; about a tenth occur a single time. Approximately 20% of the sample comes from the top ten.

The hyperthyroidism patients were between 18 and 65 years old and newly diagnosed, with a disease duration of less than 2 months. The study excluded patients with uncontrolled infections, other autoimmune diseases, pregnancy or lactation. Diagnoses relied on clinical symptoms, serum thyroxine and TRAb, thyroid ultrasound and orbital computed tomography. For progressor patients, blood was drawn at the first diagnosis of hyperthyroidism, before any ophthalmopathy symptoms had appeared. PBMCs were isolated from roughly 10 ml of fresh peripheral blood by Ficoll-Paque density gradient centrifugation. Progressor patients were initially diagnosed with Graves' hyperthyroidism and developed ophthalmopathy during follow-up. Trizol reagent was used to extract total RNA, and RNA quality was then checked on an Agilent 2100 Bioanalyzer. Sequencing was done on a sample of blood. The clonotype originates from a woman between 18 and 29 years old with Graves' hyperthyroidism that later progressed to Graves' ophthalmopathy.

The bases are TGTGCCAGCAGTTACTCGAAGCAAGAGACCCAGTACTTC. The resulting protein is CASSYSKQETQYF. This chain joins TRBV6-5 to TRBJ2-5; the D gene identity is not certain. The V and J ends are trimmed by 0 bases and 2 bases, leaving 4 bases between them. The CDR3 goes from the cysteine to the phenylalanine over 13 residues. Only the CDR3 region is kept as DNA, spanning 39 bases read in frame from base 1. Taken from the germline V gene, the CDR1 and CDR2 loops are MNHEY and SVGAGI.